This T cell receptor beta chain appears in the sequencing data of a study of identifying expanded T cells in peripheral blood (dated by TCRdb to about 2019). About the investigation overall: Technical replicates were generated by sequencing separate aliquots of the same genomic DNA pool, and four replicates were compared pairwise. Study-level results and caveats: The beta-binomial model significantly reduced the number of clones called differentially abundant and the false-positive rate across all healthy-donor time intervals. Approximately 1.2 differentially abundant clones were flagged by the binomial model between technical replicates, whereas about 15 and 19 were flagged over approximately two weeks and four weeks, respectively. For all healthy donors, the variance in clone template counts between roughly two-week samples rose significantly as total template count increased. The authors expected that over much longer intervals, such as months to years, biological variance in healthy repertoires might increase even further.

Remarks on this clone: Its binding antigen is unknown. No much larger clonotype is one base removed from it; base qualities were not supplied.

No immune events such as infections were documented for the healthy donors during the collection period. Healthy-donor blood repertoires served as a training cohort to calibrate time-dependent variance in a beta-binomial model of T-cell clone differential abundance. There were around 10 healthy donors in the training cohort, of whom 3 were female and 7 were male. An age range of about 29 to 65 years, with an average of 43 years, was recorded for the donors. Obtained from a commercial supplier, whole blood was collected from each healthy donor at three time points set two to three weeks apart. For immunosequencing, genomic DNA was extracted from whole blood that had not been sorted. The immunoSEQ Assay, which relies on bias-controlled multiplex PCR amplification of genomic DNA, was used to profile TCRbeta CDR3 regions. Per the authors' processing: The absolute abundance of each unique TCRbeta CDR3 region was quantified after sequences were collapsed and filtered. Differential abundance was tested with two models: a binomial (Fisher-equivalent) model and a beta-binomial model that adds time-dependent variance fitted from healthy donors. Any clone with fewer than 5 combined templates was excluded, and a clone was called differentially abundant if its Benjamini-Hochberg FDR was below 0.01. Using the form v = (b*log(k)+a)^2, the beta-binomial variance was modeled as a function of the total template count across the two samples. TCRdb re-hosts the immuneACCESS table, in-frame sequences only. Its copies lack some clones; in the studies checked, an unresolved V gene accounts for under half of them, and the cause for the rest is not known. The D gene and trimming were derived from the DNA, and the V and J assignments and clone size from that table. The sample table holds about 78,000 clones, of which 84% were seen once. Approximately 20% of the sample comes from the top ten.

The CDR3 has 15 amino acids, counting the end cysteine and phenylalanine. Only the CDR3 DNA stays, 45 bases, in frame from base 1. Trimming at the junction amounts to 0 bases on V and 0 bases on J, and the germline ends lie 7 bases apart. As encoded in the germline V gene, CDR1 is MGHRA while CDR2 is YSYEKL. The V and J segments used are TRBV4-1 and TRBJ2-3; the D gene is unclear. The origin of this receptor is a person aged 18-70 years in good health. Specimen: blood. The base sequence is TGCGCCAGCAGCCAAGACTTCACAAGCACAGATACGCAGTATTTT. Its amino acids are CASSQDFTSTDTQYF.